This TCR beta chain was sequenced in a study of blood T cell repertoires in COVID-19. Study-level information: The analysed material was cDNA or gDNA that came from T cells, B-cell-depleted T cells, or PBMCs.

CDR1 is SGDLS and CDR2 is YYNGEE in the germline V gene. V lost 0 bases and J 5 bases, leaving 14 bases between the germline ends. The CDR3 spans 15 residues. This clone was seen a handful of times. Repertoires were generated with immunoSEQ multiplex PCR, while TCRdb's copy carries only in-frame clones and drops some. The sample carries 84,000 or so clones, 78% recorded once. Patients in Seattle were enrolled during active infection, then followed longitudinally. The sample consisted of peripheral blood. This sequence joins TRBV9 and TRBJ2-5; possible D gene TRBD2, 7 bases. The sequence came from a man aged 65-85 years with COVID-19, enrolled during active disease. DNA of the CDR3: TGTGCCAGCAGCGTAGGAGGGGGGACTACCGAGACCCAGTACTTC. Protein: CASSVGGGTTETQYF.